The 21 T cell receptor beta chains presented below share a single source sample, sequenced in a study of T cells in Graves' hyperthyroidism and ophthalmopathy. Amplified TCR beta CDR3 regions derived from RNA transcripts. The HTBI primer set was used in a first-round RT-PCR of the TCR CDR3. TCRdb passed the multiplex PCR reads through MiXCR, listing each CDR3 protein once. This sample has some 490,000 distinct CDR3 sequences, with 15% to 20% found just once. Input material: blood. The receptors stem from a woman aged 25 to 39 with Graves' ophthalmopathy.

V gene TRBV30 combines with J gene TRBJ1-5, with 8 bases identical to TRBD1. The CDR3 length is 13 residues. Trimming at V came to 3 bases and at J to 7 bases, leaving 5 bases not matched to a gene. Germline lookup yields CDR1 GTSNPN and CDR2 SVGIG (reference sequence). The CDR3 coding sequence is TGTGCCTGGAGACAGGGGGTGGGACAGCCCCAGCATTTT. Amino acids: CAWRQGVGQPQHF.

There are a few counts of this clonotype. The rearrangement uses TRBV5-1 and TRBJ2-2, with 12 bases aligning to TRBD2. The J segment lost 5 bases and the V segment lost 1 base, leaving 6 bases of the junction unmatched. This CDR3 spans 17 amino acids. Germline CDR1 is SGHRS and CDR2 is YFSETQ. CDR3 region: CASSLRTSGTITGELFF. The CDR3 DNA reads as TGCGCCAGCAGCTTGAGGACTAGCGGGACTATTACCGGGGAGCTGTTTTTT.

This sequence joins TRBV13 and TRBJ1-1; a possible D gene is TRBD1 (5 bases). The ends were cut back, 1 base at V and 1 base at J, with 16 bases in the middle. Germline V lookup: CDR1 PRHDT, CDR2 FYEKMQ (reference sequence). The CDR3 loop spans 17 amino acids. Written as DNA, the CDR3 is TGTGCCAGCAGCTTAGTGGGGAGCAGGGTACAGAACACTGAAGCTTTCTTT. Its translation: CASSLVGSRVQNTEAFF.

The chain uses TRBV18 and TRBJ2-7; 10 nucleotides align to TRBD2. The J segment lost 5 bases and the V segment lost 3 bases, leaving 4 bases of the junction unmatched. CDR1 KGHSH and CDR2 LQKENI come from the germline V gene. The length of the CDR3 is 14 residues. The CDR3 here is CASSPGLAIDEQYF. The CDR3 DNA follows: TGTGCCAGCTCACCGGGACTAGCGATCGACGAGCAGTACTTC.

This clonotype was observed at least ten times. The V call is TRBV27, the J call TRBJ1-1, with 9 bases fitting TRBD1. V was clipped by 5 bases and J by 4 bases; unmatched bases: 11. In germline, CDR1 is MNHEY, CDR2 SMNVEV (reference sequence). The CDR3 totals 16 residues. In DNA, the CDR3 is TGTGCCAGCAGTAACCGGGACAGGGTTTGGGCCACTGAAGCTTTCTTT. This codes for CASSNRDRVWATEAFF.

This clonotype was detected ten times or more. The CDR3 loop is CSAWVEGFYNEQFF. In DNA form, the CDR3 reads TGCAGTGCTTGGGTAGAGGGATTCTACAATGAGCAGTTCTTC. The rearrangement uses TRBV20-1 and TRBJ2-1; D is perhaps TRBD2 (5 bases). Germline V CDR1 and CDR2: DFQATT, SNEGSKA (reference sequence). V lost 5 bases and J lost 3, with 14 bases in between. The CDR3 length is 14 residues.

This clonotype came up many times. V and J are TRBV29-1 and TRBJ1-1; no clear D. Germline-derived CDR1 and CDR2 are SQVTM and ANQGSEA. This CDR3 comprises 12 residues. V lost 5 bases and J 1 base, leaving 8 bases between the germline ends. CDR3 in amino acids: CSVYEQNTEAFF. The CDR3 region has the DNA TGCAGCGTTTATGAACAGAACACTGAAGCTTTCTTT.

The chain couples TRBV5-5 to TRBJ2-7, with a weak D call TRBD1 (6 bases). Trimming took off 4 bases at V and 2 bases at J, with 13 bases between the two ends. CDR1 is SGHKS and CDR2 is YYEKEE in the germline V gene (reference sequence). The CDR3 consists of 14 residues. The CDR3 DNA follows: TGTGCCAGCAGCCCAACAGGGCTCGCCTACGAGCAGTACTTC. It encodes CASSPTGLAYEQYF. Full variable domain (rest looked up from reference TRBV5-5 and TRBJ2-7): DAGVTQSPTHLIKTRGQQVTLRCSPISGHKSVSWYQQVLGQGPQFIFQYYEKEERGRGNFPDRFSARQFPNYSSELNVNALLLGDSALYLCASSPTGLAYEQYFGPGTRLTVT.

This clonotype showed up just a few times. The chain uses TRBV12-3 or TRBV12-4 and TRBJ2-7; weak D call: TRBD1 (6 bases). The V gene lost 7 bases and the J gene lost 7 bases, with 20 bases spanning the gap. The CDR3 is 14 residues long. CDR3 in DNA: TGTGCCAGCATGGAGACAGGCCGACTTCGGGAGCAGTACTTC. This gives the protein CASMETGRLREQYF.

Of note for this clonotype: A much larger clone lies a single base off, so this may be a read error. This chain links TRBV12-3 or TRBV12-4 with TRBJ2-5, with D hard to call. This CDR3 is 13 amino acids long. The CDR3 region has the DNA TGTGCCAGCAGTTACGACATGAAAGATACCCAGTACTTC. Amino acid sequence: CASSYDMKDTQYF.

This chain uses TRBV6-1 with TRBJ2-7, with a weak D call TRBD1 (6 bases). The CDR3 extends over 15 amino acids. V was cut by 6 bases and J by 3 bases, with 18 bases left in between. Germline V gene lookup returns CDR1 MNHNS and CDR2 SASEGT. This CDR3 is CASSTGSARDYEQYF. The CDR3 DNA reads as TGTGCCAGCAGCACAGGGTCCGCAAGAGACTACGAGCAGTACTTC.

Worth noting for this clonotype: This may arise from a read error, as a much more abundant clone is one base away. This chain uses TRBV18 with TRBJ2-2; maybe TRBD2 (6 bases). The V gene's germline CDR1 is KGHSH and CDR2 LQKENI. CDR3 size: 16 residues. CDR3 coding DNA: TGTGCCAGCTCACCACGGAGGGTTAGCGACACCGGGAAGCTGTTTTTT. This translates into CASSPRRVSDTGKLFF. The full variable domain, completed using reference TRBV18 and TRBJ2-2, is NAGVMQNPRHLVRRRGQEARLRCSPMKGHSHVYWYRQLPEEGLKFMVYLQKENIIDESGMPKERFSAEFPKEGPSILRIQQVVRGDSAAYFCASSPRRVSDTGKLFFGEGSRLTVL.

This clonotype has a count of ten or more. V is TRBV20-1 and J is TRBJ1-6, with D unresolved. V was pared by 0 bases and J by 3 bases, with 15 bases between. Germline CDR1 reads DFQATT; CDR2 reads SNEGSKA (reference sequence). The CDR3 has 17 residues. The DNA for the CDR3 is TGCAGTGCTAGAGATGATTGGCAGACTAACTATAATTCACCCCTCCACTTT. This gives the protein CSARDDWQTNYNSPLHF.

The rearrangement uses TRBV29-1 and TRBJ1-5, with D uncertain. CDR1 SQVTM and CDR2 ANQGSEA come from the germline V gene. There are 12 residues in the CDR3. The V and J ends lost 0 bases and 2 bases respectively, with 2 bases between them. The CDR3 spells CSVEEGNQPQHF. The CDR3 DNA follows: TGCAGCGTTGAAGAGGGCAATCAGCCCCAGCATTTT.

This clonotype was counted at least ten times. The chain couples TRBV6-1 to TRBJ2-7, with D perhaps TRBD1 (5 bases). The germline V gene has CDR1 MNHNS and CDR2 SASEGT. The CDR3 has 14 residues. The V end was cut by 2 bases, the J end by 0 bases, with 8 bases between. The CDR3 is CASSELQGSYEQYF. The CDR3 nucleotides read TGTGCCAGCAGTGAATTGCAGGGCTCCTACGAGCAGTACTTC.

Many counts were recorded for this clonotype. The chain carries TRBV20-1 and TRBJ2-2; a possible D gene is TRBD2 (5 bases). Trimming shortened V by 0 bases and J by 1 base, and 12 bases separated the two germline ends. CDR3 length: 16 amino acids. Germline V gene data show CDR1 as DFQATT and CDR2 as SNEGSKA (reference sequence). The CDR3 DNA sequence: TGCAGTGCTAGAGATGGTGTAGCGATGAACACCGGGGAGCTGTTTTTT. Protein product: CSARDGVAMNTGELFF.

This clonotype was seen at least ten times. The chain employs TRBV9 and TRBJ1-1; 7 positions match TRBD1. The CDR3 is 14 residues long. Germline V CDR1 and CDR2: SGDLS, YYNGEE. V was clipped by 6 bases and J by 7 bases; unmatched bases: 12. CDR3 nucleotide sequence: TGTGCCAGCATTCCCTGGGACAGTGCCCTTGAAGCTTTCTTT. Encoded protein: CASIPWDSALEAFF.

V usage is TRBV20-1 and J usage is TRBJ2-1, with 9 bases aligning to TRBD2. Germline V gene lookup returns CDR1 DFQATT and CDR2 SNEGSKA (reference sequence). V lost 3 bases, J lost 9 bases, and 9 bases stayed unmatched. This CDR3 is 14 amino acids long. The CDR3 bases are TGCAGTGCTAGGTCCGCGGGAGGGCCCGTTGAGCAGTTCTTC. Its protein product is CSARSAGGPVEQFF.

A few counts support this clonotype. V is TRBV20-1 and J is TRBJ2-1, with D unclear. The CDR3 extends over 10 amino acids. Trimming pared 5 bases from V and 4 bases from J, leaving 3 bases between. Germline CDR1 reads DFQATT; CDR2 reads SNEGSKA (reference sequence). The DNA of the CDR3 is TGCAGTGCTGTATACAATGAGCAGTTCTTC. Amino acids: CSAVYNEQFF.

This clonotype was recorded at least ten times. This chain joins TRBV11-2 and TRBJ1-4, with D possibly TRBD1 on 5 matching bases. Per the germline V gene, CDR1 is SGHAT and CDR2 is FQNNGV. Trimming cost V 5 bases and J 11 bases, with 21 bases left between them. This CDR3 is built from 15 residues. For the CDR3, the DNA is TGTGCCAGCAGCCAAAATTCAGGGTCATTCAAGAAACTGTTTTTT. Its protein product is CASSQNSGSFKKLFF.

Comment on this clonotype: At one end the junction does not follow the germline gene, possibly because of a read error. This sequence joins TRBV20-1 and TRBJ2-3; TRBD1 matches at 7 bases. The CDR3 covers 15 residues. The germline gives CDR1 DFQATT, CDR2 SNEGSKA (reference sequence). Here the CDR3 reads CNARLFTGGTDTQYF. The CDR3, as DNA: TGCAATGCTCGTTTATTTACAGGGGGCACAGATACGCAGTATTTT.